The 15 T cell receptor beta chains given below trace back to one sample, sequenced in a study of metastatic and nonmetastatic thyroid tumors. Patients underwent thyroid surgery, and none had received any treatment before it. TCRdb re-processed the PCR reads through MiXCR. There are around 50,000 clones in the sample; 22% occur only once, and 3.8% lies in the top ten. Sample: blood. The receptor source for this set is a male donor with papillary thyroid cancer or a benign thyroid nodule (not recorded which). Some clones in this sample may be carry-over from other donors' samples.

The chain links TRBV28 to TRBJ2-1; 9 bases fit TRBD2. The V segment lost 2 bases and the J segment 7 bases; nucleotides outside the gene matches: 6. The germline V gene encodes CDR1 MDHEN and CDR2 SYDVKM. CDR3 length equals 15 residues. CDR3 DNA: TGTGCCAGCAGTTTAGCGGGAGGGCGGGGGAATGAGCAGTTCTTC. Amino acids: CASSLAGGRGNEQFF.

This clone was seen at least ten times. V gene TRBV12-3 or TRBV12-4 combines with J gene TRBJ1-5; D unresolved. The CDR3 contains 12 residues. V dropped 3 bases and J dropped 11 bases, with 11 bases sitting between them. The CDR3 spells CASSFGLEAQHF. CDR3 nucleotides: TGTGCCAGCAGTTTTGGTTTGGAGGCCCAGCATTTT.

In DNA form, the CDR3 reads TGTGCCTGGAACCGGGACCGCACACTTTATGGCTACACCTTC. As protein: CAWNRDRTLYGYTF. This sequence joins TRBV30 and TRBJ1-2, with D possibly TRBD1 on 5 matching bases. With 4 bases removed from V and 5 bases from J, the gap between germline ends came to 17 bases. Germline V lookup: CDR1 GTSNPN, CDR2 SVGIG (reference sequence). The CDR3 loop spans 14 amino acids.

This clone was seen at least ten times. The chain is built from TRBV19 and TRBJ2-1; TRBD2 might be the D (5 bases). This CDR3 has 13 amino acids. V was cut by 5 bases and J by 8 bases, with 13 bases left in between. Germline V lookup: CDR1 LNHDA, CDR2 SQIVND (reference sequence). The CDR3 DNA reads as TGTGCCAGTAGTCACAGCCCGCGGGATGAGCAGTTCTTC. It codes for CASSHSPRDEQFF.

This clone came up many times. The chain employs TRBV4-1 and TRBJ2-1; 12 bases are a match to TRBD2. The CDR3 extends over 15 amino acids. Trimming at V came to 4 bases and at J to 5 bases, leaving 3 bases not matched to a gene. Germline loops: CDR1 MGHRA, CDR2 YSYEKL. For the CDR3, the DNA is TGCGCCAGCAGCCGAGGACTAGCGGGAAACAATGAGCAGTTCTTC. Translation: CASSRGLAGNNEQFF.

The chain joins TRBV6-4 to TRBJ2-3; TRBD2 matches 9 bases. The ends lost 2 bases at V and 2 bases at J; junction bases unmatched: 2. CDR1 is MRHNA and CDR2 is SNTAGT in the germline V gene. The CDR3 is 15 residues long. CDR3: CASSDGTSLTDTQYF. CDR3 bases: TGTGCCAGCAGTGACGGGACTAGCCTCACAGATACGCAGTATTTT.

DNA for the CDR3: TGTGCCAGCAGCATAAGTGGCTACCTATGGGAGACCCAGTACTTC. This translates into CASSISGYLWETQYF. V gene TRBV7-9 combines with J gene TRBJ2-5, with D unresolved. V was pared by 5 bases and J by 5 bases, with 18 bases between. Germline-derived CDR1 and CDR2 are SEHNR and FQNEAQ (reference sequence). CDR3 length: 15 residues.

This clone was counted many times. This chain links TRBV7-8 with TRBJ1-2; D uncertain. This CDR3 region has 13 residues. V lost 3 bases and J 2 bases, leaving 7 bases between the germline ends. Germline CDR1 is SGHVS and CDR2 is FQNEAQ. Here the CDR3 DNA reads TGTGCCAGCAGCTTCTCCAGGAACTATGGCTACACCTTC. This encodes CASSFSRNYGYTF.

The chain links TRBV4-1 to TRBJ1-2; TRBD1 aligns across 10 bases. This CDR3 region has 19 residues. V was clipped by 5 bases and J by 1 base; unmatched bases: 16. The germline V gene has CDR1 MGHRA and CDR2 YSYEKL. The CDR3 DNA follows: TGCGCCAGCAGCGATCCCTTAGACAGGGGGCGAAGAGATAACTATGGCTACACCTTC. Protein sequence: CASSDPLDRGRRDNYGYTF.

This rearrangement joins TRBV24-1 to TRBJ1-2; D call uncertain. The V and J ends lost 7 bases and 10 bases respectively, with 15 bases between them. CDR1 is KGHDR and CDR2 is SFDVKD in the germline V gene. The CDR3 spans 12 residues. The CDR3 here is CATRDLVLAYTF. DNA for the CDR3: TGTGCCACCAGAGACTTGGTGCTCGCCTACACCTTC.

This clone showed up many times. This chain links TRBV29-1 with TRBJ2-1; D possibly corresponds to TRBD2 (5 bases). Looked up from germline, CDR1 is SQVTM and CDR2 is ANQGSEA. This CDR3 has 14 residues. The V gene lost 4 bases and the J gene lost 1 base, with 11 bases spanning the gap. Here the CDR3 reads CSVVEGFSYNEQFF. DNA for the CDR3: TGCAGCGTTGTTGAGGGATTTTCCTACAATGAGCAGTTCTTC.

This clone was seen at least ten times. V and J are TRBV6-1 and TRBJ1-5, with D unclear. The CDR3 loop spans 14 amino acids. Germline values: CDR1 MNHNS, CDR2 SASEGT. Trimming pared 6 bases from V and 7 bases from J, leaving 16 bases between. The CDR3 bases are TGTGCCAGCAGAAAGGTTCCGGGGAGCCAGCCCCAGCATTTT. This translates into CASRKVPGSQPQHF.

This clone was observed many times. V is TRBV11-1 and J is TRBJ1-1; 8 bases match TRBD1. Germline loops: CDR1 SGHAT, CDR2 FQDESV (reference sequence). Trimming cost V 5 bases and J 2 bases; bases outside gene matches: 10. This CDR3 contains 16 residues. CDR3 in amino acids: CASSVRGGQGNTEAFF. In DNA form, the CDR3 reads TGTGCCAGCAGCGTTAGAGGCGGACAGGGTAACACTGAAGCTTTCTTT.

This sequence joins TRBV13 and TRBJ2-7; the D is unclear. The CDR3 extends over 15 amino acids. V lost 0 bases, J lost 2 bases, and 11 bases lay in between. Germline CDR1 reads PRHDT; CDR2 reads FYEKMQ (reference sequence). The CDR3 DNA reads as TGTGCCAGCAGCTTAGGCGGTGACCGGACCTACGAGCAGTACTTC. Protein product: CASSLGGDRTYEQYF.

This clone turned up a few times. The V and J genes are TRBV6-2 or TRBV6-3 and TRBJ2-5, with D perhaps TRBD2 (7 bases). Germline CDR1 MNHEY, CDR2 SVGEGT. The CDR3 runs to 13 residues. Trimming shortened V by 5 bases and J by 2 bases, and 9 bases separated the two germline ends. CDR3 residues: CASSRGGQETQYF. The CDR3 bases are TGTGCCAGCAGTAGGGGGGGGCAAGAGACCCAGTACTTC.